The present T cell receptor beta chain was sequenced within a study of identifying expanded T cells in peripheral blood. Study findings and constraints: Approximately 2-week clone count variance significantly increased as total template count grew. Differentially abundant clones: 1 to 1.5 between replicates, 16.4 at two to three weeks, approximately 18 at four.

About this clone: Its target is unknown.

This CDR3 comprises 11 residues. TCRdb's table, derived via immunoSEQ multiplex PCR, lists solely in-frame clones and lacks some. The table includes about 100,000 clones, around 90% detected once. The TCR was taken from a person between 18 and 75 years old in good health. The V and J genes are TRBV21-1 and TRBJ1-1; the tabulated D call, TRBD1, remains unverified against the DNA. TRBV21-1 is listed as a pseudogene. Input material: blood. CDR3 DNA: TGTGCCAGCAGCGCCCGACAGGAAGCTTTCTTT. Its protein is CASSARQEAFF.